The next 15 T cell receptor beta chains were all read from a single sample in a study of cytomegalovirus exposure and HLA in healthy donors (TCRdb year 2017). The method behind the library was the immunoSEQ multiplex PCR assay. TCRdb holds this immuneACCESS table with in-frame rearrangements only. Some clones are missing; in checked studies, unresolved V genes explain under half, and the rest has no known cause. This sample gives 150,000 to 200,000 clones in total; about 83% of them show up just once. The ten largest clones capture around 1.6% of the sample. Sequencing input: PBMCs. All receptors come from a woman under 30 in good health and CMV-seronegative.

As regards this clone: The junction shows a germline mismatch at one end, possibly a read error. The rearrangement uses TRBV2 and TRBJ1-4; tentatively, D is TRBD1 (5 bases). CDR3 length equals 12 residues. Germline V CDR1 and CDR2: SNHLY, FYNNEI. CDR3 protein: CASGAAKEKLFF. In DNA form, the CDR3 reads TGTGCCAGCGGGGCGGCTAAGGAAAAACTGTTTTTT.

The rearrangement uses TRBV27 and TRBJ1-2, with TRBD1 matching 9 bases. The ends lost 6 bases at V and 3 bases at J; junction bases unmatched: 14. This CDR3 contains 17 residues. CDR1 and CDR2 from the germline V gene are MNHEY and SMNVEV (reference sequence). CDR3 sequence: CASRNQQGAGWDYGYTF. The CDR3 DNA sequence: TGTGCCAGCAGGAACCAACAGGGGGCTGGATGGGACTATGGCTACACCTTC.

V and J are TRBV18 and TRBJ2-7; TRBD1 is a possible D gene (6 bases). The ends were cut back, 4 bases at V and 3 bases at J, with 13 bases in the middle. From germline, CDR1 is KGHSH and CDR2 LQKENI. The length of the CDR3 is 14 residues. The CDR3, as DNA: TGTGCCAGCTCACTTCCGGGACACGACTACGAGCAGTACTTC. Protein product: CASSLPGHDYEQYF.

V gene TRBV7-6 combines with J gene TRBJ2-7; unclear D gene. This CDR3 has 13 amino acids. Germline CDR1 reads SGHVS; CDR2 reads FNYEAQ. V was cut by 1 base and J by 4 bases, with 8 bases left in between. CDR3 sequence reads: CASSLGLEYEQYF. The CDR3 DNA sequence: TGTGCCAGCAGCTTAGGGCTAGAATACGAGCAGTACTTC.

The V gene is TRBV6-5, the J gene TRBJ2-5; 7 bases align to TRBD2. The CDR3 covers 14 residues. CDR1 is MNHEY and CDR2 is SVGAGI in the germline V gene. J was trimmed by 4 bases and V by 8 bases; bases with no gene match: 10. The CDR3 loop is CASRGRVGGETQYF. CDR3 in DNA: TGTGCCAGCCGGGGGAGGGTTGGGGGAGAGACCCAGTACTTC.

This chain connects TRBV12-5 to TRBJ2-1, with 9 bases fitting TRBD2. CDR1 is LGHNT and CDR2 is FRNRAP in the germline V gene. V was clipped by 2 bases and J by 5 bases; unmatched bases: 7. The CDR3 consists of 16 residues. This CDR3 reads CASGLYLAGPNNEQFF. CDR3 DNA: TGTGCTAGTGGTTTGTACCTAGCGGGGCCCAACAATGAGCAGTTCTTC.

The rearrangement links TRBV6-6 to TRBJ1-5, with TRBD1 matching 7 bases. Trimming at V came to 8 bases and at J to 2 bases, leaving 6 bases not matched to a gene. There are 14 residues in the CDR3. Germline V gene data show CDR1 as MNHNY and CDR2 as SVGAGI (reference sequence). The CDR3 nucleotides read TGTGCCAGCTGGGAAGGGGGCGGCAATCAGCCCCAGCATTTT. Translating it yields CASWEGGGNQPQHF.

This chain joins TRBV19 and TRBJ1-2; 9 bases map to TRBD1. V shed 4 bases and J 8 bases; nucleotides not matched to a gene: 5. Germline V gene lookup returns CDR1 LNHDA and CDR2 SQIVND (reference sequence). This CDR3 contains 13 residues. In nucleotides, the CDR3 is TGTGCCAGTAGTACCGTAACAGGGGGCGGCTACACCTTC. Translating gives CASSTVTGGGYTF.

CDR3 DNA: TGTGCCATCGGCAGGGGAGGGGGCACTGAAGCTTTCTTT. It codes for CAIGRGGGTEAFF. This chain joins TRBV10-3 and TRBJ1-1; tentatively, D is TRBD1 (6 bases). Germline lookup yields CDR1 ENHRY and CDR2 SYGVKD. The CDR3 contains 13 residues. Trimming pared 8 bases from V and 4 bases from J, leaving 14 bases between.

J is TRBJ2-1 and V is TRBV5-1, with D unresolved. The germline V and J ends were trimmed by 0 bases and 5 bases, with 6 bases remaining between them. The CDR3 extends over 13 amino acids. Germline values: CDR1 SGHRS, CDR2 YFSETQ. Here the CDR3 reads CASSLDQNNEQFF. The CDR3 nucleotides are TGCGCCAGCAGCTTGGATCAGAACAATGAGCAGTTCTTC. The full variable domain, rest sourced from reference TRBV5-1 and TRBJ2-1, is KAGVTQTPRYLIKTRGQQVTLSCSPISGHRSVSWYQQTPGQGLQFLFEYFSETQRNKGNFPGRFSGRQFSNSRSEMNVSTLELGDSALYLCASSLDQNNEQFFGPGTRLTVL.

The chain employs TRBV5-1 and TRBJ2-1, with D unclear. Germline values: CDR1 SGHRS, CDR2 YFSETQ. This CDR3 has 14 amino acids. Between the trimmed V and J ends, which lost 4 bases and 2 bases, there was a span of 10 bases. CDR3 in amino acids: CASSPGGTYNEQFF. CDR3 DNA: TGCGCCAGCAGCCCTGGCGGAACCTACAATGAGCAGTTCTTC.

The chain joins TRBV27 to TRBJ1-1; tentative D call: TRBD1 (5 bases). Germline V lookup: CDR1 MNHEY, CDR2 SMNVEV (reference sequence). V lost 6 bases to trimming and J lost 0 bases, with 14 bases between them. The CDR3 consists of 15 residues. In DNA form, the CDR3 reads TGTGCCAGCAGCCACAGGATTGACATGAACACTGAAGCTTTCTTT. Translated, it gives CASSHRIDMNTEAFF.

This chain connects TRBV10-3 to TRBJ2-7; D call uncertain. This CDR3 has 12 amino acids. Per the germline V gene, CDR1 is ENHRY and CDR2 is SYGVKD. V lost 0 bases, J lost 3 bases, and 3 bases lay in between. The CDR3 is CAISESYYEQYF. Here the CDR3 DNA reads TGTGCCATCAGTGAGTCCTACTACGAGCAGTACTTC.

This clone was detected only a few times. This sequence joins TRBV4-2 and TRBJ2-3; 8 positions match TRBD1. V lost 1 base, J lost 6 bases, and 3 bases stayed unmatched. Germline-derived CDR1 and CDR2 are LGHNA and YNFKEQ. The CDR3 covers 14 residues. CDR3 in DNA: TGTGCCAGCAGCCAAGGGGGGGACAGGGATACGCAGTATTTT. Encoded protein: CASSQGGDRDTQYF.

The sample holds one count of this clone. The CDR3 protein is CASSLSAQANTGELFF. The CDR3 region has the DNA TGTGCCAGCAGCTTATCGGCACAGGCTAACACCGGGGAGCTGTTTTTT. The V and J genes are TRBV13 and TRBJ2-2; D is perhaps TRBD1 (5 bases). The germline CDR1 and CDR2 sequences are PRHDT and FYEKMQ (reference sequence). The V and J ends lost 2 bases and 2 bases respectively, with 12 bases between them. This CDR3 has 16 amino acids.